This T cell receptor beta chain appears in the sequencing data of a study of T cell changes during pregnancy in multiple sclerosis. Libraries were prepared by immunoSEQ multiplex PCR; TCRdb keeps only in-frame clonotypes and omits some of them. The sample lists tens of thousands of clones, 85% to 90% seen once, with under 0.7% in the top ten. The V segment lost 4 bases and the J segment 8 bases; nucleotides outside the gene matches: 11. Germline assignment: CDR1 SGHKS and CDR2 YYEKEE (reference sequence). The CDR3 has 14 amino acids. This material consisted of CD4+ T cells from peripheral blood mononuclear cells, taken before pregnancy. This clonotype originated in a female donor with multiple sclerosis, enrolled in a pregnancy study. This rearrangement joins TRBV5-5 to TRBJ1-2; 7 bases line up with TRBD1. CDR3 coding DNA: TGTGCCAGCAGCCCGCGTGACAGAGGGGGCGGCTACACCTTC. This translates into CASSPRDRGGGYTF.